This TCR beta chain was identified during a study of regulatory T cells in long-lasting Graves disease. Arm-PCR of CDR3 regions and iRepertoire HTBI primers were the basis on which TCR beta libraries were built. TCRdb independently ran MiXCR on the multiplex PCR reads; one entry per CDR3 protein. This sample carries some 500,000 distinct CDR3 sequences, about 16% of them seen once, and the ten largest clones take 25%. Germline V CDR1 and CDR2: MNHEY, SVGAGI. The CDR3 loop spans 15 amino acids. V was pared by 0 bases and J by 5 bases, with 10 bases between. This clonotype was seen repeatedly, ten times or more. Time point here: newly diagnosed GD, antithyroid drugs for less than 3 months. PBMC RNA served as the TCR library source. These data were also reused for a study on T cells in Graves' hyperthyroidism and ophthalmopathy. From that second work: HTBI primers were used for first-round RT-PCR of the TCR CDR3.

The material sequenced was peripheral blood mononuclear cells (PBMCs), taken at new diagnosis, from a patient treated with antithyroid drugs. The chain carries TRBV6-5 and TRBJ1-4; D remains unclear. This sequence was found in a woman in her forties or fifties with Graves disease. DNA of the CDR3: TGTGCCAGCAGTTACTCGTTCGAGGCGAATGAAAAACTGTTTTTT. It encodes CASSYSFEANEKLFF.